One and the same sample provided the 10 T cell receptor beta chains below, sequenced in a study of T cells in Graves' hyperthyroidism and ophthalmopathy. Amplified TCR beta CDR3 regions derived from RNA transcripts. Initially, a first-round RT-PCR of the TCR CDR3 employed the HTBI primer set. TCRdb used MiXCR to reprocess the multiplex PCR reads, holding one entry per CDR3 protein. Of 500,000 to 800,000 distinct CDR3 sequences in the sample, 40% to 55% are singletons; the top ten hold approximately 6.8%. Sequencing was performed on peripheral blood or thyroid tissue (not recorded which). All receptors derive from an adult man with Graves' disease, either hyperthyroidism or ophthalmopathy (not recorded which).

The rearrangement uses TRBV29-1 and TRBJ1-1; tentatively, D is TRBD1 (6 bases). V was cut by 8 bases and J by 1 base, with 11 bases left in between. Germline V CDR1 and CDR2: SQVTM, ANQGSEA. The CDR3 consists of 12 residues. CDR3 loop: CSLVQGNTEAFF. The CDR3 bases are TGCAGCTTAGTACAGGGGAACACTGAAGCTTTCTTT.

The V and J genes are TRBV2 and TRBJ2-7, with D possibly being TRBD1 (6 bases). Deletions cut 6 bases from V and 0 bases from J, with 15 bases between. The CDR3 sequence is 15 residues long. CDR1 is SNHLY, CDR2 FYNNEI, per germline. In DNA, the CDR3 is TGTGCCAGCAGGACGGGACACCGCAGCTCCTACGAGCAGTACTTC. It translates to CASRTGHRSSYEQYF.

V usage is TRBV25-1 and J usage is TRBJ1-2; perhaps TRBD1 as D (5 bases). Germline values: CDR1 MGHDK, CDR2 SYGVNS. The length of the CDR3 is 13 residues. Trimming shortened V by 11 bases and J by 8 bases, and 21 bases separated the two germline ends. The CDR3 bases are TGTGCCTGGAGTGTAACCGGGGCTAAGGGCTACACCTTC. It is translated as CAWSVTGAKGYTF.

The chain recombines TRBV20-1 with TRBJ1-1; 7 nucleotides align to TRBD1. V was clipped by 2 bases and J by 6 bases; unmatched bases: 6. CDR1 and CDR2 from the germline V gene are DFQATT and SNEGSKA (reference sequence). This CDR3 has 13 amino acids. For the CDR3, the DNA is TGCAGTGCTAGACGACGGGACAGACCTGAAGCTTTCTTT. This codes for CSARRRDRPEAFF.

This clonotype was seen ten or more times. The V call is TRBV29-1, the J call TRBJ1-1, with 7 bases identical to TRBD1. Germline V gene data show CDR1 as SQVTM and CDR2 as ANQGSEA. Trimming removed 7 bases from V and 2 bases from J; junction bases left unmatched: 4. This CDR3 is built from 12 residues. DNA of the CDR3: TGCAGCGGGGGGGACAGCAACACTGAAGCTTTCTTT. Encoded protein: CSGGDSNTEAFF.

Notes on this clonotype: A much larger clone lies a single base off, so this may be a read error. The CDR3 does not close with the conserved phenylalanine or tryptophan, likely indicating a read error. The chain uses TRBV7-9 and TRBJ1-1; D ambiguous. The CDR3 contains 13 residues. Trimming removed 8 bases from V and 3 bases from J, with 13 bases in between. Looked up from germline, CDR1 is SEHNR and CDR2 is FQNEAQ (reference sequence). The CDR3 DNA follows: TGTGCCAGCCGGGCGCGCTGGGACACTGAAGCTTTCCTT. This translates into CASRARWDTEAFL.

V gene TRBV29-1 combines with J gene TRBJ1-5, with D unclear. Germline values: CDR1 SQVTM, CDR2 ANQGSEA. The CDR3 runs 12 residues. Trimming took off 8 bases at V and 5 bases at J, with 13 bases between the two ends. The DNA for the CDR3 is TGCAGCAGTGTAGAGGGCGATCAGCCCCAGCATTTT. Amino acid sequence: CSSVEGDQPQHF.

The J gene is TRBJ2-3, the V gene TRBV29-1, with TRBD1 matching over 9 bases. Germline V gene lookup returns CDR1 SQVTM and CDR2 ANQGSEA. CDR3 length: 15 amino acids. Trimming at V came to 6 bases and at J to 2 bases, leaving 9 bases not matched to a gene. The CDR3 here is CSVRTGEGITDTQYF. For the CDR3, the DNA is TGCAGCGTAAGGACAGGGGAGGGCATCACAGATACGCAGTATTTT.

This clonotype was recorded at least ten times. This chain connects TRBV2 to TRBJ1-5; a possible D gene is TRBD1 (6 bases). Germline CDR1 reads SNHLY; CDR2 reads FYNNEI. This CDR3 comprises 15 residues. Trimming removed 4 bases at V and 1 base at J, with 11 bases between. CDR3 residues: CASSARQGSNQPQHF. CDR3 coding DNA: TGTGCCAGCAGTGCCCGGCAGGGGAGCAATCAGCCCCAGCATTTT. Full variable domain (remainder filled in from reference TRBV2 and TRBJ1-5): EPEVTQTPSHQVTQMGQEVILRCVPISNHLYFYWYRQILGQKVEFLVSFYNNEISEKSEIFDDQFSVERPDGSNFTLKIRSTKLEDSAMYFCASSARQGSNQPQHFGDGTRLSIL.

The CDR3 region is CASSGPPLSYGYTF. CDR3 coding DNA: TGTGCCAGCAGTGGGCCTCCGCTCTCCTATGGCTACACCTTC. The chain uses TRBV6-1 and TRBJ1-2; D remains ambiguous. The CDR3 is 14 residues long. Germline V gene lookup returns CDR1 MNHNS and CDR2 SASEGT. With 4 bases removed from V and 4 bases from J, the gap between germline ends came to 13 bases.